What follows describes a single TCR beta chain. The study drew the donors from its roughly 130-subject validation cohort, separate from the roughly 670-subject first cohort. The record originates from a study of cytomegalovirus exposure and HLA in healthy donors. Assay: immunoSEQ multiplex PCR; the TCRdb copy retains only in-frame clones and omits some. The table records tens of thousands of clones, about 93% of them present only once. Germline V gene sequence: CDR1 MDHEN, CDR2 SYDVKM. V lost 1 base, J lost 2 bases, and 12 bases lay in between. The CDR3 length is 16 residues. The chain employs TRBV28 and TRBJ1-5, with D perhaps TRBD1 (6 bases). The sequence was collected from a man between 18 and 29 years old in good health and CMV-seronegative. Sample: PBMCs. CDR3 sequence (DNA): TGTGCCAGCAGTTTATCTATGACAGGCCGCAATCAGCCCCAGCATTTT. This codes for CASSLSMTGRNQPQHF.